The clone carrying this T cell receptor (beta chain) has just a few counts. The sample belongs to a study of blood T cell repertoires in COVID-19. With 0 bases removed from V and 6 bases from J, the gap between germline ends came to 15 bases. The CDR3 spans 17 residues. The germline CDR1 and CDR2 sequences are LGHNA and YSLEER. Here immunoSEQ multiplex PCR was the method, and the copy in TCRdb shows in-frame clones only, minus some. The table records about 140,000 clones, more than 75% of them present only once. The chain links TRBV4-3 to TRBJ1-6; D remains unclear. This clonotype was sampled from a woman aged 40 to 50 with acute or convalescent COVID-19. Sequencing input: peripheral blood. The CDR3, as DNA: TGCGCCAGCAGCCAAGATTTCGCACAGATTCCTAATTCACCCCTCCACTTT. Amino acid sequence: CASSQDFAQIPNSPLHF.